The clone carrying this TCR beta chain was detected once. This sample is part of a study of blood T cell repertoires in COVID-19. The overall study: Acute-phase and convalescent COVID-19 samples originated in the United States, Italy and Spain.

Repertoires were generated with immunoSEQ multiplex PCR, while TCRdb's copy carries only in-frame clones and drops some. The table has under 300,000 clones, roughly 90% seen once. CDR1 is MNHEY, CDR2 SVGAGI, per germline. V shed 2 bases and J shed 1 base, with 5 bases lying between them. CDR3 length: 13 amino acids. The V call is TRBV6-5, the J call TRBJ1-1, with D possibly being TRBD1 (5 bases). This TCR was recovered from a woman in her fifties or sixties who had recovered from COVID-19. The specimen sequenced was PBMCs or T cells enriched from blood (not recorded which). CDR3 sequence (DNA): TGTGCCAGCAGTTACAGGGGGAACACTGAAGCTTTCTTT. This codes for CASSYRGNTEAFF.